A selection of T cell receptor beta chains follows, all from one sample in a study of shared clonotypes between healthy human individuals. Sequenced by immunoSEQ multiplex PCR; TCRdb stores in-frame clones only, minus some. There are 600,000 or so clones in the sample; 95% to 98% occur only once, and approximately 0.3% lies in the top ten. The sequenced sample consisted of naive CD8+ T cells sorted from blood. The receptors come from a man aged 25 to 45 in good health. CDR3s include the opening cysteine and the closing phenylalanine or tryptophan. The D gene is left open where the match is weak. Clone size is shown for a subset of rows, as once, few, many or a class of expanded clone.

once,TRBV7-6,-,TRBJ2-7,CASSPQGPYEQYF,TGTGCCAGCAGCCCACAGGGACCGTACGAGCAGTACTTC
-,TRBV13,-,TRBJ1-3,CASSLGYSGNTIYF,TGTGCCAGCAGCTTAGGGTACTCTGGAAACACCATATATTTT
-,TRBV7-9,TRBD2,TRBJ2-7,CASSWGLAGAYEQYF,TGTGCCAGCAGCTGGGGACTAGCGGGAGCCTACGAGCAGTACTTC
-,TRBV7-3,-,TRBJ2-1,CASSLGNYNEQFF,TGTGCCAGCAGCTTAGGGAACTACAATGAGCAGTTCTTC
-,TRBV2,TRBD2,TRBJ2-1,CASRPLAEERVNEQFF,TGTGCCAGCAGACCGCTAGCGGAGGAGAGGGTGAATGAGCAGTTCTTC
-,TRBV9,-,TRBJ2-1,CASSVKGLTYNEQFF,TGTGCCAGCAGCGTTAAGGGCCTAACTTACAATGAGCAGTTCTTC
-,TRBV19,-,TRBJ2-3,CASSIYGGLGRATASTDTQYF,TGTGCCAGTAGTATATACGGGGGCTTGGGACGTGCGACGGCTAGCACAGATACGCAGTATTTT
-,TRBV5-5,-,TRBJ2-1,CASSLAALSGPEQFF,TGTGCCAGCAGCTTGGCCGCCTTATCGGGGCCTGAGCAGTTCTTC
-,TRBV28,TRBD1,TRBJ1-2,CASSLPTGGNYGYTF,TGTGCCAGCAGTTTACCTACAGGGGGCAACTATGGCTACACCTTC
-,TRBV10-3,TRBD2,TRBJ2-7,CAISESHAGVNEQYF,TGTGCCATCAGTGAGTCCCACGCGGGAGTGAACGAGCAGTACTTC
-,TRBV29-1,TRBD2,TRBJ2-1,CSVGRLGREDNEQFF,TGCAGCGTGGGTCGCCTAGGGCGGGAGGATAATGAGCAGTTCTTC
-,TRBV5-1,TRBD1,TRBJ1-1,CASRSGTATEAFF,TGCGCCAGCCGTTCTGGGACAGCCACTGAAGCTTTCTTT
-,TRBV19,TRBD1,TRBJ1-5,CASSPGTVSLLGYQPQHF,TGTGCCAGTAGTCCCGGGACAGTAAGCCTGCTAGGCTATCAGCCCCAGCATTTT
-,TRBV28,-,TRBJ2-3,CASSLLGSTDTQYF,TGTGCCAGCAGTTTACTCGGCAGCACAGATACGCAGTATTTT
-,TRBV30,-,TRBJ1-2,CAWSVRLFESGFDGYTF,TGTGCCTGGAGTGTACGGTTATTCGAATCAGGGTTCGATGGCTACACCTTC